The 25 T cell receptor beta chains in this list originate from one sample, sequenced in a study of blood T cell repertoires in COVID-19. Clones were sequenced by immunoSEQ multiplex PCR, and TCRdb holds only the in-frame ones, with some missing. The table includes around 220,000 clones, approximately 80% detected once. Sequencing was done on a sample of PBMCs or T cells enriched from blood (not recorded which). These receptor sequences come from a middle-aged woman with acute COVID-19.

The chain uses TRBV7-2 and TRBJ2-7; 13 nucleotides match TRBD2. CDR1 is SGHTA, CDR2 FQGNSA, per germline. The CDR3 loop spans 16 amino acids. Trimming removed 5 bases from V and 0 bases from J; junction bases left unmatched: 4. CDR3: CASSPTSGRGSYEQYF. The DNA for the CDR3 is TGTGCCAGCAGCCCCACTAGCGGGAGGGGCTCCTACGAGCAGTACTTC. Looking up the rest from reference TRBV7-2 and TRBJ2-7 gives the full variable domain: GAGVSQSPSNKVTEKGKDVELRCDPISGHTALYWYRQSLGQGLEFLIYFQGNSAPDKSGLPSDRFSAERTGGSVSTLTIQRTQQEDSAVYLCASSPTSGRGSYEQYFGPGTRLTVT.

The CDR3 region has the DNA TGTGCCAGCAGCTTAGAACAGGGTAACTATGGCTACACCTTC. Protein product: CASSLEQGNYGYTF. The V call is TRBV7-2, the J call TRBJ1-2; weak D call: TRBD1 (6 bases). There are 14 residues in the CDR3. Germline loops: CDR1 SGHTA, CDR2 FQGNSA. V was cut by 1 base and J by 1 base, with 7 bases left in between.

The chain employs TRBV2 and TRBJ2-1; possibly TRBD1 for D (6 bases). The germline gives CDR1 SNHLY, CDR2 FYNNEI. V was trimmed by 3 bases and J by 15 bases, leaving 15 bases between them. The CDR3 totals 12 residues. The chain's CDR3 is CASSDITGPGFF. The CDR3 DNA reads as TGTGCCAGCAGTGACATAACAGGGCCTGGGTTCTTC.

V and J are TRBV30 and TRBJ2-7, with TRBD1 matching 12 bases. Germline loops: CDR1 GTSNPN, CDR2 SVGIG (reference sequence). The V segment lost 3 bases and the J segment 1 base; nucleotides outside the gene matches: 4. This CDR3 is 15 amino acids long. The CDR3 sequence: CAWRAGQGASYEQYF. As DNA, the CDR3 is TGTGCCTGGAGGGCGGGACAGGGGGCTTCCTACGAGCAGTACTTC.

This chain joins TRBV14 and TRBJ2-7; 7 nucleotides line up with TRBD1. With 1 base clipped from V and 2 bases from J, the junction kept 2 bases outside the gene matches. Germline V gene data show CDR1 as SGHDN and CDR2 as FVKESK. This CDR3 has 14 amino acids. CDR3 nucleotides: TGTGCCAGCAGCCAAGGGACAGGAACCTACGAGCAGTACTTC. Encoded protein: CASSQGTGTYEQYF.

V and J are TRBV7-2 and TRBJ1-6, with 7 bases that match TRBD1. Per the germline V gene, CDR1 is SGHTA and CDR2 is FQGNSA. After removal of 2 bases from V and 7 bases from J, the junction contained 5 bases not matched to a gene. The CDR3 extends over 15 amino acids. CDR3 coding DNA: TGTGCCAGCAGCTTACCCACAGGGGAGAATTCACCCCTCCACTTT. Translating gives CASSLPTGENSPLHF.

Comment on this clone: The conserved phenylalanine or tryptophan normally closing the CDR3 is absent here, so this likely arose from a read error. Because the CDR3's place on the DNA is in doubt, the DNA is left out and the CDR3 is given as listed by TCRdb. The rearrangement uses TRBV21-1 and TRBJ2-7; the listed D gene, TRBD2, was not tested against the DNA. TRBV21-1 is a known pseudogene. The CDR3 is 8 residues long, counting both termini. The CDR3 loop is CASTVYEN.

The rearrangement links TRBV7-9 to TRBJ2-7, with 9 nucleotides matching TRBD1. This CDR3 is built from 15 residues. V shed 9 bases and J 2 bases; nucleotides not matched to a gene: 11. The germline V gene encodes CDR1 SEHNR and CDR2 FQNEAQ (reference sequence). The CDR3 bases are TGTGCCAGTCGGGAGACAGGGGGAACTCCCTACGAGCAGTACTTC. Translation: CASRETGGTPYEQYF.

The rearrangement joins TRBV19 to TRBJ2-5; D not certain. Germline V gene sequence: CDR1 LNHDA, CDR2 SQIVND (reference sequence). Between the trimmed V and J ends, which lost 1 base and 2 bases, there was a span of 5 bases. The CDR3 sequence is 13 residues long. The CDR3 region has the DNA TGTGCCAGTAGTATAGGCCGGCAAGAGACCCAGTACTTC. It encodes CASSIGRQETQYF.

The rearrangement links TRBV6-5 to TRBJ2-4; 7 bases are a match to TRBD1. This CDR3 is built from 14 residues. Per the germline V gene, CDR1 is MNHEY and CDR2 is SVGAGI. The V gene end was trimmed by 6 bases and the J gene end by 5 bases; junction bases not matched to a gene: 7. Written as DNA, the CDR3 is TGTGCCAGCAGCCCGGACAGGTGGCAAAACATTCAGTACTTC. This gives the protein CASSPDRWQNIQYF.

V and J are TRBV6-2 or TRBV6-3 and TRBJ2-3, with a weak D call TRBD1 (6 bases). The germline V gene encodes CDR1 MNHEY and CDR2 SVGEGT. Trimming shortened V by 5 bases and J by 2 bases, and 11 bases separated the two germline ends. CDR3 size: 14 residues. CDR3 nucleotide sequence: TGTGCCAGCAGTGGAACAGGGTTCACAGATACGCAGTATTTT. This gives the protein CASSGTGFTDTQYF.

The chain is built from TRBV18 and TRBJ2-5; D is undetermined. Germline CDR1 KGHSH, CDR2 LQKENI. The ends were cut back, 3 bases at V and 4 bases at J, with 3 bases in the middle. This CDR3 spans 11 amino acids. Written as DNA, the CDR3 is TGTGCCAGCTCACCCTCAGAGACCCAGTACTTC. Its protein product is CASSPSETQYF.

The gene calls are TRBV19 and TRBJ1-4; possible D gene TRBD1, 5 bases. CDR3 size: 13 residues. Trimming cost V 9 bases and J 4 bases, with 12 bases left between them. Per germline, CDR1 LNHDA and CDR2 SQIVND (reference sequence). In DNA, the CDR3 is TGTGCCAGCCGGGGGGGAGATAATGAAAAACTGTTTTTT. Amino acid sequence: CASRGGDNEKLFF.

The V gene is TRBV10-2, the J gene TRBJ2-5; TRBD2 might be the D (7 bases). Germline V CDR1 and CDR2: WSHSY, SAAADI. The V and J ends lost 1 base and 7 bases respectively, with 22 bases between them. The CDR3 has 17 residues. CDR3 region: CASSELKIGGGTRTQYF. In DNA form, the CDR3 reads TGCGCCAGCAGTGAGTTAAAAATTGGGGGAGGGACACGGACCCAGTACTTC.

This clone was counted only a few times. The chain links TRBV5-5 to TRBJ2-4; D is possibly TRBD2 (5 bases). Trimming took 0 bases from V and 4 from J, leaving 8 bases between them. CDR1 SGHKS and CDR2 YYEKEE come from the germline V gene (reference sequence). This CDR3 contains 14 residues. CDR3 sequence: CASSLGLWKNIQYF. CDR3 coding DNA: TGTGCCAGCAGCTTGGGACTATGGAAAAACATTCAGTACTTC.

The chain is built from TRBV7-3 and TRBJ1-1, with TRBD1 matching over 8 bases. With 5 bases clipped from V and 0 bases from J, the junction kept 5 bases outside the gene matches. CDR1 and CDR2 from the germline V gene are SGHTA and FQGTGA. The CDR3 is 15 amino acids. CDR3 nucleotide sequence: TGTGCCAGCAGCGCCCGACAGGGGATGAACACTGAAGCTTTCTTT. Amino acids: CASSARQGMNTEAFF.

On this clone itself: No DNA is shown, since the ends of the CDR3 on it are uncertain; the CDR3 is the one TCRdb lists. The J gene is TRBJ2-5, the V gene TRBV21-1; the table calls TRBD1, which could not be checked here. TRBV21-1 is described as a pseudogene. A total of 20 residues make up the CDR3, ends included. The CDR3 here is CASSKDVGQGALGGGETQYF.

V usage is TRBV3-1 (or the pseudogene TRBV3-2) and J usage is TRBJ2-7; D is unclear. Deletions cut 0 bases from V and 0 bases from J, with 9 bases between. Germline V gene lookup returns CDR1 LGHDT and CDR2 YNNKEL (reference sequence). The CDR3 sequence is 15 residues long. CDR3 region: CASSQDPRSSYEQYF. The CDR3 nucleotides are TGTGCCAGCAGCCAAGATCCTAGAAGCTCCTACGAGCAGTACTTC.

As to this clone: Other DNA sequences within the sample encode an identical CDR3. V and J are TRBV28 and TRBJ1-1; D unresolved. The CDR3 contains 11 residues. Germline-derived CDR1 and CDR2 are MDHEN and SYDVKM. The V end was cut by 6 bases, the J end by 2 bases, with 4 bases between. CDR3 amino acids: CASRLNTEAFF. The CDR3 DNA is TGTGCCAGCAGACTAAACACTGAAGCTTTCTTT.

J is TRBJ1-1 and V is TRBV6-5; D call uncertain. This CDR3 comprises 12 residues. Per germline, CDR1 MNHEY and CDR2 SVGAGI. Between the trimmed V and J ends, which lost 6 bases and 10 bases, there was a span of 15 bases. The CDR3 sequence is CASSSPPAGAFF. CDR3 DNA: TGTGCCAGCAGCTCCCCTCCCGCAGGAGCTTTCTTT.

The chain carries TRBV5-1 and TRBJ2-3; TRBD1 agrees at 12 bases. Germline CDR1 and CDR2: SGHRS and YFSETQ. The V gene end was trimmed by 4 bases and the J gene end by 1 base; junction bases not matched to a gene: 7. The CDR3 sequence is 17 residues long. CDR3 coding DNA: TGCGCCAGCAGCCCTGGGACAGGGGGCGCGGGCACAGATACGCAGTATTTT. Its protein is CASSPGTGGAGTDTQYF.

This clone appeared once. J is TRBJ1-1 and V is TRBV27, with TRBD1 matching over 10 bases. Germline V lookup: CDR1 MNHEY, CDR2 SMNVEV (reference sequence). This CDR3 region has 17 residues. The ends lost 4 bases at V and 1 base at J; junction bases unmatched: 9. The CDR3, as DNA: TGTGCCAGCAGTTCCCACGGGACAGGGGCATCGAACACTGAAGCTTTCTTT. Translation gives CASSSHGTGASNTEAFF.

The chain combines TRBV5-5 with TRBJ1-3; maybe TRBD1 (5 bases). V lost 0 bases and J lost 4, with 11 bases in between. The CDR3 has 15 residues. CDR1 is SGHKS and CDR2 is YYEKEE in the germline V gene (reference sequence). The CDR3 nucleotides are TGTGCCAGCAGCTTGGAAGGGGAAGACGGAAACACCATATATTTT. This encodes CASSLEGEDGNTIYF.

The chain carries TRBV28 and TRBJ2-1; 9 nucleotides match TRBD1. Germline V gene lookup returns CDR1 MDHEN and CDR2 SYDVKM. The CDR3 spans 17 residues. V dropped 5 bases and J dropped 4; count of bases not matched to a gene: 12. The CDR3 loop reads CASSPPPGTGTYNEQFF. DNA for the CDR3: TGTGCCAGCAGTCCCCCACCCGGGACAGGGACTTACAATGAGCAGTTCTTC.

The rearrangement links TRBV25-1 to TRBJ2-5, with 9 bases lining up with TRBD2. V shed 4 bases, J shed 5 bases, and the junction held 8 bases outside the gene matches. From germline, CDR1 is MGHDK and CDR2 SYGVNS. There are 15 residues in the CDR3. The CDR3 spells CASSARTSVKETQYF. DNA for the CDR3: TGTGCCAGCAGTGCACGGACTAGCGTTAAGGAGACCCAGTACTTC.